This T cell receptor (beta chain) is from a study of blood T cell repertoires in COVID-19. CDR1 is SNHLY, CDR2 FYNNEI, per germline. The CDR3 consists of 12 residues. The ends were cut back, 7 bases at V and 5 bases at J, with 12 bases in the middle. Per the study methods: For nucleated cells, counts were estimated from reference gene primer amplification. Sequencing was performed with immunoSEQ multiplex PCR; in TCRdb, only in-frame clones are kept and a portion is missing. That table gives V, J and clone size, and the DNA gave D and trimming. The sample contains about 240,000 clones, about four fifths of which appear only once. Before they entered the study, exposed participants had met a COVID-19 case within 2 weeks.

Sequenced: PBMCs or T cells enriched from blood (not recorded which). The J gene is TRBJ2-7, the V gene TRBV2; D is possibly TRBD1 (5 bases). The TCR sequence derives from a woman between 40 and 55 years old who had been exposed to COVID-19. The CDR3 DNA is TGTGCCAGCAAAGAACAGGACCACGAGCAGTACTTC. Amino acid sequence: CASKEQDHEQYF.